These 24 T cell receptor beta chains share one sample of origin, sequenced in a study of shared clonotypes between healthy human individuals. The method was immunoSEQ multiplex PCR; TCRdb's version includes in-frame clones alone and lacks a portion of them. The sample holds some 2.3 million clones, approximately 95% seen once. Sequencing used naive CD4+ T cells from PBMCs. Stated subset: CD45RA+ positively selected. The receptor set was obtained from a man aged 18 to 30 in good health. Some clones in this sample may be carry-over from other donors' samples.

The chain is built from TRBV5-6 and TRBJ2-1, with D uncertain. With 0 bases removed from V and 5 bases from J, the gap between germline ends came to 9 bases. The CDR3 is made up of 14 amino acids. Per germline, CDR1 SGHDT and CDR2 YYEEEE. CDR3 sequence reads: CASSLVRHNNEQFF. CDR3 coding DNA: TGTGCCAGCAGCTTGGTTCGGCACAACAATGAGCAGTTCTTC.

The rearrangement links TRBV7-9 to TRBJ2-1, with 9 bases that match TRBD2. The length of the CDR3 is 15 residues. The germline gives CDR1 SEHNR, CDR2 FQNEAQ (reference sequence). V gave up 5 bases and J gave up 8 bases; unmatched junction bases: 10. CDR3 sequence reads: CASSQDGSGSDEQFF. As DNA, the CDR3 is TGTGCCAGCAGCCAGGATGGTAGCGGGAGCGATGAGCAGTTCTTC.

The rearrangement joins TRBV4-1 to TRBJ2-5, with a possible D match to TRBD2 (7 bases). Deletions cut 3 bases from V and 5 bases from J, with 13 bases between. The CDR3 runs 14 residues. The germline V gene encodes CDR1 MGHRA and CDR2 YSYEKL. The CDR3 loop reads CASSHPGGSETQYF. As DNA, the CDR3 is TGCGCCAGCAGCCATCCGGGGGGCTCGGAGACCCAGTACTTC.

The V and J genes are TRBV7-9 and TRBJ2-1; tentative D call: TRBD2 (7 bases). In germline, CDR1 is SEHNR, CDR2 FQNEAQ (reference sequence). The CDR3 has 16 residues. Trimming cost V 1 base and J 4 bases, with 14 bases left between them. CDR3 protein: CASSLEGGGPYNEQFF. For the CDR3, the DNA is TGTGCCAGCAGCTTAGAGGGGGGAGGGCCGTACAATGAGCAGTTCTTC.

The chain combines TRBV18 with TRBJ2-1; a possible D gene is TRBD2 (6 bases). The CDR3 contains 15 residues. Per the germline V gene, CDR1 is KGHSH and CDR2 is LQKENI. V shed 1 base and J shed 6 bases, with 13 bases lying between them. DNA of the CDR3: TGTGCCAGCTCACCACTAGCGGTACCGCTCAATGAGCAGTTCTTC. Translating it yields CASSPLAVPLNEQFF.

The chain couples TRBV5-5 to TRBJ2-7, with 9 bases matching TRBD1. The germline V gene has CDR1 SGHKS and CDR2 YYEKEE (reference sequence). CDR3 length: 15 amino acids. V gave up 1 base and J gave up 1 base; unmatched junction bases: 3. Here the CDR3 reads CASSLFGTGSYEQYF. The CDR3 DNA reads as TGTGCCAGCAGCTTGTTTGGGACAGGGTCCTACGAGCAGTACTTC.

The chain links TRBV20-1 to TRBJ1-2; no reliable D call. Trimming removed 5 bases from V and 5 bases from J, with 9 bases in between. Germline V CDR1 and CDR2: DFQATT, SNEGSKA (reference sequence). The CDR3 is made up of 11 amino acids. This chain's CDR3 is CSAGLGYGYTF. CDR3 DNA sequence: TGCAGTGCTGGGCTAGGGTATGGCTACACCTTC.

This sequence joins TRBV18 and TRBJ2-7; maybe TRBD1 (5 bases). The germline CDR1 and CDR2 sequences are KGHSH and LQKENI. Trimming left V 3 bases short and J 0 bases short, with 12 bases between. The CDR3 contains 15 residues. CDR3 DNA: TGTGCCAGCTCACCGGGGCAACAGAGCTCCTACGAGCAGTACTTC. Amino acids: CASSPGQQSSYEQYF.

The V gene is TRBV28, the J gene TRBJ2-6, with 8 bases fitting TRBD1. Trimming at V came to 2 bases and at J to 2 bases, leaving 8 bases not matched to a gene. Germline CDR1 MDHEN, CDR2 SYDVKM. There are 18 residues in the CDR3. CDR3 nucleotides: TGTGCCAGCAGTTTAGAGGACAGGGAACGGACTGGGGCCAACGTCCTGACTTTC. Translated, it gives CASSLEDRERTGANVLTF. Full variable domain (rest looked up from reference TRBV28 and TRBJ2-6): DVKVTQSSRYLVKRTGEKVFLECVQDMDHENMFWYRQDPGLGLRLIYFSYDVKMKEKGDIPEGYSVSREKKERFSLILESASTNQTSMYLCASSLEDRERTGANVLTFGAGSRLTVL.

This chain connects TRBV30 to TRBJ1-1, with 8 bases aligning to TRBD1. Germline V gene lookup returns CDR1 GTSNPN and CDR2 SVGIG (reference sequence). The CDR3 is 15 amino acids. Trimming at V came to 1 base and at J to 4 bases, leaving 8 bases not matched to a gene. The CDR3 DNA sequence: TGTGCCTGGAGTGACCGGGACAGGTGGAGCACTGAAGCTTTCTTT. Translating gives CAWSDRDRWSTEAFF. The full variable domain, with the rest looked up from reference TRBV30 and TRBJ1-1, is SQTIHQWPATLVQPVGSPLSLECTVEGTSNPNLYWYRQAAGRGLQLLFYSVGIGQISSEVPQNLSASRPQDRQFILSSKKLLLSDSGFYLCAWSDRDRWSTEAFFGQGTRLTVV.

The gene calls are TRBV6-5 and TRBJ2-1; 9 bases match TRBD2. CDR3 size: 15 residues. The trim removed 7 bases at V and 9 bases at J, leaving 13 bases unmatched. CDR1 and CDR2 from the germline V gene are MNHEY and SVGAGI. This chain's CDR3 is CASTPMLAGRSEQFF. CDR3 DNA: TGTGCCAGCACCCCCATGCTAGCGGGACGGAGTGAGCAGTTCTTC.

The chain combines TRBV5-1 with TRBJ1-1; D is unresolved. CDR1 and CDR2 from the germline V gene are SGHRS and YFSETQ. Trimming took off 2 bases at V and 0 bases at J, with 11 bases between the two ends. The CDR3 extends over 15 amino acids. CDR3 amino acids: CASSFQSELNTEAFF. For the CDR3, the DNA is TGCGCCAGCAGCTTCCAGAGCGAGTTGAACACTGAAGCTTTCTTT.

This rearrangement joins TRBV18 to TRBJ2-1; D not resolved. The V end was cut by 5 bases, the J end by 5 bases, with 10 bases between. Germline CDR1 and CDR2: KGHSH and LQKENI. The CDR3 is 13 amino acids. CDR3 sequence reads: CASSANRNNEQFF. The CDR3 DNA sequence: TGTGCCAGCTCAGCAAACAGAAACAATGAGCAGTTCTTC.

This CDR3 reads CASSRLAGITDTQYF. CDR3 sequence (DNA): TGTGCCAGCAGCCGACTAGCGGGAATCACAGATACGCAGTATTTT. V gene TRBV4-2 combines with J gene TRBJ2-3; 11 bases line up with TRBD2. Germline trimming cut 4 bases from V and 2 bases from J; bases unmatched to any gene: 2. Germline lookup yields CDR1 LGHNA and CDR2 YNFKEQ. The CDR3 totals 15 residues.

The chain recombines TRBV30 with TRBJ1-2; D is ambiguous. Germline CDR1 and CDR2: GTSNPN and SVGIG (reference sequence). Trimming left V 1 base short and J 5 bases short, with 11 bases between. This CDR3 spans 13 amino acids. CDR3 loop: CAWSAGLDYGYTF. The DNA of the CDR3 is TGTGCCTGGAGTGCGGGGTTAGATTATGGCTACACCTTC.

The chain carries TRBV18 and TRBJ2-7, with D unclear. The V and J ends lost 6 bases and 6 bases respectively, with 15 bases between them. From germline, CDR1 is KGHSH and CDR2 LQKENI. This CDR3 contains 13 residues. The CDR3 coding sequence is TGTGCCAGCTCGGCAGCCAACCTAGGCGAGCAGTACTTC. Translation: CASSAANLGEQYF.

This chain connects TRBV5-1 to TRBJ2-1; D remains ambiguous. The germline V gene encodes CDR1 SGHRS and CDR2 YFSETQ. V gave up 5 bases and J gave up 0 bases, with 9 bases separating them. The CDR3 length is 14 residues. The DNA of the CDR3 is TGCGCCAGCAGGTTTTTTAGCTCCTACAATGAGCAGTTCTTC. The encoded protein is CASRFFSSYNEQFF.

The V gene is TRBV2, the J gene TRBJ1-4; D uncertain. V was shortened by 7 bases and J by 4 bases, with 16 bases between the two germline ends. The CDR3 runs 15 residues. Germline V gives CDR1 SNHLY, CDR2 FYNNEI. The DNA of the CDR3 is TGTGCCAGCACATCCCGACTTCTTAATAATGAAAAACTGTTTTTT. This sequence encodes CASTSRLLNNEKLFF. Full variable domain (missing parts from reference TRBV2 and TRBJ1-4): EPEVTQTPSHQVTQMGQEVILRCVPISNHLYFYWYRQILGQKVEFLVSFYNNEISEKSEIFDDQFSVERPDGSNFTLKIRSTKLEDSAMYFCASTSRLLNNEKLFFGSGTQLSVL.

Regarding this clone: Other nucleotide sequences in the sample specify the same CDR3. This chain links TRBV7-3 with TRBJ2-7; TRBD2 matches at 11 bases. V shed 3 bases, J shed 5 bases, and the junction held 6 bases outside the gene matches. This CDR3 region has 15 residues. From germline, CDR1 is SGHTA and CDR2 FQGTGA. CDR3 region: CASSFGLAGLDEQYF. The CDR3 bases are TGTGCCAGCAGCTTCGGACTAGCGGGTTTGGACGAGCAGTACTTC.

This rearrangement joins TRBV19 to TRBJ2-1, with TRBD2 matching 7 bases. The CDR3 totals 15 residues. The germline CDR1 and CDR2 sequences are LNHDA and SQIVND (reference sequence). Germline trimming cut 6 bases from V and 0 bases from J; bases unmatched to any gene: 5. This CDR3 is CASRVAGVSYNEQFF. CDR3 DNA: TGTGCCAGTAGGGTAGCGGGTGTCTCCTACAATGAGCAGTTCTTC.

This clone was counted once. The chain couples TRBV2 to TRBJ2-6; D unresolved. This CDR3 comprises 14 residues. V lost 7 bases, J lost 4 bases, and 11 bases lay in between. The germline V gene encodes CDR1 SNHLY and CDR2 FYNNEI. The CDR3 DNA reads as TGTGCCAGCACTGCCCAAACCGGGGCCAACGTCCTGACTTTC. Translating gives CASTAQTGANVLTF.

The chain has TRBV19 and TRBJ1-2; the match to TRBD1 covers 7 bases. The CDR3 has 14 amino acids. In germline, CDR1 is LNHDA, CDR2 SQIVND (reference sequence). Germline trimming cut 7 bases from V and 4 bases from J; bases unmatched to any gene: 9. The CDR3 region has the DNA TGTGCCAGTACCTCCCGGGACAGTCTCTATGGCTACACCTTC. Translation gives CASTSRDSLYGYTF.

V and J are TRBV28 and TRBJ2-7; 7 bases align to TRBD1. Germline values: CDR1 MDHEN, CDR2 SYDVKM. This CDR3 comprises 13 residues. J was trimmed by 4 bases and V by 7 bases; bases with no gene match: 7. The CDR3 DNA follows: TGTGCCAGCATCTCGACAGGGACGTACGAGCAGTACTTC. This encodes CASISTGTYEQYF.

V is TRBV25-1 and J is TRBJ2-1; TRBD2 aligns across 8 bases. The V segment lost 4 bases and the J segment 7 bases; nucleotides outside the gene matches: 15. Germline V lookup: CDR1 MGHDK, CDR2 SYGVNS. The CDR3 has 17 residues. CDR3 sequence: CASSGKAGEVPGNEQFF. The CDR3 coding sequence is TGTGCCAGCAGTGGAAAAGCGGGAGAAGTCCCTGGAAATGAGCAGTTCTTC.